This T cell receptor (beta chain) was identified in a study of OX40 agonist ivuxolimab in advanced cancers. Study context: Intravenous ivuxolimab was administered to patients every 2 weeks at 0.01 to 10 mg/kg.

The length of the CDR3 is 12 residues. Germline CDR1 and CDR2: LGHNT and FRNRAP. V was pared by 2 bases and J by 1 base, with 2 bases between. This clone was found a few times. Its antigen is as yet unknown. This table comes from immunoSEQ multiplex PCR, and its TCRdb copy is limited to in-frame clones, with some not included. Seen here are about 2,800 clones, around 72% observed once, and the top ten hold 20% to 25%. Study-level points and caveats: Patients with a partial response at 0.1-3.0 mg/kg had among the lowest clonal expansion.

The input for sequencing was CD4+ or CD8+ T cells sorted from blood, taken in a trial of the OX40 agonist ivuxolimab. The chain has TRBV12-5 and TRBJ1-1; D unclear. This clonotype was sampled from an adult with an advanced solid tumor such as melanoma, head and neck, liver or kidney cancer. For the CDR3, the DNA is TGTGCTAGTGGTTTGCCGAACACTGAAGCTTTCTTT. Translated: CASGLPNTEAFF.